This TCR beta chain comes out of a study of T cells expressing NK-cell markers. Study-wide context: HCMV serostatus: most of the eight sequenced donors positive, one negative. Study observations and caveats: Five to seven of the donors carried dominant NKG2C+ clonotypes that took up roughly 1.0-8% of their CD8+ T cells. Four of the donors also had these clonotypes leading their CD3+CD56-NKG2C+ fraction.

In regard to this clonotype: Its antigen remains unidentified.

UMIs were included in TCR beta cDNA generated by 5'RACE template switching. TCRdb reanalyzed the 5' RACE reads and collapses them to one entry per CDR3 protein, without DNA. The listing records fewer than 400,000 distinct CDR3 sequences. Per germline, CDR1 SGHTA and CDR2 FQGNSA. The CDR3 totals 11 residues. The chain employs TRBV7-2 and TRBJ2-3; TCRdb selects TRBD1, and the lack of DNA leaves this call unchecked. The material sequenced was blood T cells: a sorted CD56 or NKG2C T cell subset, CD4+ or CD8+ T cells, or bulk PBMC T cells (not recorded which). The sequence was collected from a man aged 18-75 years in good health. This CDR3 is CASSLQTGEYF.